Listed here is a single T cell receptor (beta chain). The target antigen is unknown. This record belongs to a study of CD4 T cells in relation to SARS-CoV-2 and coronaviruses. Study information: PBMCs were cultured with antigen for roughly 9 days before TCR beta sequencing. Negative control cultures got HIV-1 Nef peptides or no peptide. General study findings and limits: SARS-CoV-2-driven expansion was significantly weaker in crossreactive than monoreactive clones.

The unexposed donors gave CD4+ T cells in about 2011-2019, prior to COVID-19. Isolation of CD4+ T cells took place after around 11 days in culture. Unexposed-donor CD4+ T cells were probed with SARS-CoV-2 S/N and four cold-coronavirus spikes, cells permitting. Germline V gene data show CDR1 as SGHNT and CDR2 as YYREEE (reference sequence). This CDR3 has 16 residues. V shed 0 bases and J 4 bases; nucleotides not matched to a gene: 8. Assay used: immunoSEQ multiplex PCR; TCRdb lists only in-frame clones, some missing. The sample consists of about 24,000 clones, more than 60% of them appearing once. The gene calls are TRBV5-4 and TRBJ2-5, with 8 bases lining up with TRBD2. The specimen sequenced was CD4+ T cells from PBMCs, cultured in vitro. This receptor was taken from a human donor in good health. The CDR3 sequence: CASSLGSGRGLETQYF. CDR3 coding DNA: TGTGCCAGCAGCTTGGGAAGCGGGAGAGGTTTAGAGACCCAGTACTTC. The variable domain in full, with the rest retrieved from reference TRBV5-4 and TRBJ2-5, is ETGVTQSPTHLIKTRGQQVTLRCSSQSGHNTVSWYQQALGQGPQFIFQYYREEENGRGNFPPRFSGLQFPNYSSELNVNALELDDSALYLCASSLGSGRGLETQYFGPGTRLLVL.